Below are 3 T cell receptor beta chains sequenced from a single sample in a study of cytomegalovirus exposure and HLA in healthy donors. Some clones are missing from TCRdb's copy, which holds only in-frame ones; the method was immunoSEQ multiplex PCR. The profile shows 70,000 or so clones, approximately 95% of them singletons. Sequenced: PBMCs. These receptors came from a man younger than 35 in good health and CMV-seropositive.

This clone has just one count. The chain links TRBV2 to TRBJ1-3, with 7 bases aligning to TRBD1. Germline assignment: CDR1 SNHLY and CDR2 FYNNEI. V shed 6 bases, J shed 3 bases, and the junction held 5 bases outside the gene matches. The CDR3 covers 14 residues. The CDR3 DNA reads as TGTGCCAGCAGGAGGACAGGAGGTGGAAACACCATATATTTT. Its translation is CASRRTGGGNTIYF.

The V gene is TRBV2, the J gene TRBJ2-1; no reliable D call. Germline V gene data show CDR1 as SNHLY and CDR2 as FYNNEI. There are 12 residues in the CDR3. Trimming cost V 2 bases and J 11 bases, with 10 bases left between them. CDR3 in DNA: TGTGCCAGCAGTGAACTCCTTGCGAAGCAGTTCTTC. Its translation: CASSELLAKQFF. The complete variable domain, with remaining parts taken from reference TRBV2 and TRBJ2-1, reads EPEVTQTPSHQVTQMGQEVILRCVPISNHLYFYWYRQILGQKVEFLVSFYNNEISEKSEIFDDQFSVERPDGSNFTLKIRSTKLEDSAMYFCASSELLAKQFFGPGTRLTVL.

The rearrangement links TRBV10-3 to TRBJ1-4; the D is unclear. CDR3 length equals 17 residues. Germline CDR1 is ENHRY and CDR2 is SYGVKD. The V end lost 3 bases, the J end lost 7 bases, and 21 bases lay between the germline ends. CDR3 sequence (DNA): TGTGCCATCAGTGATCCGGAGAGACCGGTAGTCGGTGAAAAACTGTTTTTT. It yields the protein CAISDPERPVVGEKLFF.